The 13 T cell receptor beta chains below come from one sample, sequenced in a study of T cells in tuberculosis. The protocol was immunoSEQ multiplex PCR, while the TCRdb copy is restricted to in-frame clones and leaves out a portion. The sample lists several thousand clones, approximately 95% occurring once. Sequencing input: PBMCs. All receptors come from an adult with tuberculosis.

The chain employs TRBV27 and TRBJ1-6; 7 bases line up with TRBD1. In germline, CDR1 is MNHEY, CDR2 SMNVEV (reference sequence). This CDR3 has 15 amino acids. The junction had 7 bases not matched to a gene; V was cut back by 4 bases and J by 7 bases. Here the CDR3 DNA reads TGTGCCAGCAGTTCGGACAGGCCGTCAAATTCACCCCTCCACTTT. Translating gives CASSSDRPSNSPLHF.

J is TRBJ1-4 and V is TRBV5-1; 7 bases fit TRBD1. CDR3 length equals 15 residues. The germline V gene has CDR1 SGHRS and CDR2 YFSETQ. With V trimmed by 0 bases and J by 8 bases, 7 bases remained unmatched. CDR3: CASSLEGAQGEKLFF. The CDR3 DNA reads TGCGCCAGCAGCTTGGAGGGGGCTCAGGGAGAAAAACTGTTTTTT.

The genes are TRBV20-1 and TRBJ2-7, with D hard to call. V dropped 0 bases and J dropped 6 bases, with 6 bases sitting between them. This CDR3 comprises 11 residues. The V gene's germline CDR1 is DFQATT and CDR2 SNEGSKA (reference sequence). The CDR3 DNA reads as TGCAGTGCTAGAGATTATTCCGAGCAGTACTTC. Translation: CSARDYSEQYF.

This chain uses TRBV6-6 with TRBJ1-2; 8 bases match TRBD1. The CDR3 totals 16 residues. V dropped 7 bases and J dropped 0; count of bases not matched to a gene: 10. The germline CDR1 and CDR2 sequences are MNHNY and SVGAGI (reference sequence). The CDR3 region has the DNA TGTGCCAGCAAAGGACAGGGAACACAGGCTAACTATGGCTACACCTTC. This gives the protein CASKGQGTQANYGYTF.

The CDR3 sequence: CASGTLNYGYTF. CDR3 nucleotides: TGTGCCAGCGGGACACTTAACTATGGCTACACCTTC. V and J are TRBV19 and TRBJ1-2; a possible D gene is TRBD1 (6 bases). With 9 bases removed from V and 1 base from J, the gap between germline ends came to 9 bases. The CDR3 contains 12 residues. Germline loops: CDR1 LNHDA, CDR2 SQIVND (reference sequence).

The chain links TRBV29-1 to TRBJ2-7; 8 positions agree with TRBD1. The CDR3 covers 12 residues. With V trimmed by 6 bases and J by 4 bases, 5 bases remained unmatched. Per germline, CDR1 SQVTM and CDR2 ANQGSEA. CDR3 sequence reads: CSVGTGLYEQYF. Here the CDR3 DNA reads TGCAGCGTCGGGACAGGATTATACGAGCAGTACTTC.

The chain has TRBV2 and TRBJ2-2, with TRBD1 matching 8 bases. The CDR3 is 14 residues long. V shed 8 bases and J 5 bases; nucleotides not matched to a gene: 7. Germline-derived CDR1 and CDR2 are SNHLY and FYNNEI. CDR3 sequence (DNA): TGTGCCAGCGACAGACAGGGGCGGACCGGGGAGCTGTTTTTT. It encodes CASDRQGRTGELFF.

The J gene is TRBJ2-5, the V gene TRBV9, with 8 bases identical to TRBD2. CDR1 and CDR2 from the germline V gene are SGDLS and YYNGEE. Trimming removed 4 bases from V and 4 bases from J; junction bases left unmatched: 9. This CDR3 contains 15 residues. The CDR3 sequence: CASSPDAGGGETQYF. DNA of the CDR3: TGTGCCAGCAGCCCCGACGCGGGGGGCGGAGAGACCCAGTACTTC.

This sequence joins TRBV7-2 and TRBJ2-7; 9 bases map to TRBD2. The CDR3 contains 15 residues. Germline V gene data show CDR1 as SGHTA and CDR2 as FQGNSA. J was trimmed by 5 bases and V by 6 bases; bases with no gene match: 11. CDR3 sequence reads: CASSPPGLAVNEQYF. The CDR3 region has the DNA TGTGCCAGCAGTCCTCCGGGACTAGCCGTCAACGAGCAGTACTTC.

J is TRBJ1-5 and V is TRBV2; maybe TRBD1 (6 bases). CDR3 length equals 15 residues. The V end lost 1 base, the J end lost 4 bases, and 11 bases lay between the germline ends. Per germline, CDR1 SNHLY and CDR2 FYNNEI. DNA of the CDR3: TGTGCCAGCAGTGAAGATCAGACAGGTAATCAGCCCCAGCATTTT. It yields the protein CASSEDQTGNQPQHF. Together with reference TRBV2 and TRBJ1-5, the CDR3 gives the full variable domain: EPEVTQTPSHQVTQMGQEVILRCVPISNHLYFYWYRQILGQKVEFLVSFYNNEISEKSEIFDDQFSVERPDGSNFTLKIRSTKLEDSAMYFCASSEDQTGNQPQHFGDGTRLSIL.

The chain's CDR3 is CASSTWTANTEAFF. The CDR3 region has the DNA TGTGCCAGCAGTACGTGGACAGCGAACACTGAAGCTTTCTTT. The V call is TRBV25-1, the J call TRBJ1-1; D perhaps matches TRBD1 (6 bases). There are 14 residues in the CDR3. V was clipped by 5 bases and J by 1 base, with 11 bases between them. Germline V gene sequence: CDR1 MGHDK, CDR2 SYGVNS.

This clone appeared a few times. The gene calls are TRBV10-1 and TRBJ1-1; 8 bases match TRBD1. Germline CDR1 reads WNHNN; CDR2 reads SYGVQD (reference sequence). Trimming removed 3 bases from V and 6 bases from J; junction bases left unmatched: 3. CDR3 length: 13 residues. The CDR3 loop is CASSEQGGSEAFF. The CDR3 DNA sequence: TGCGCCAGCAGTGAACAGGGGGGCTCTGAAGCTTTCTTT.

The chain links TRBV9 to TRBJ1-1; 7 bases agree with TRBD1. The CDR3 length is 15 residues. With 2 bases clipped from V and 5 bases from J, the junction kept 9 bases outside the gene matches. Germline CDR1 reads SGDLS; CDR2 reads YYNGEE. DNA for the CDR3: TGTGCCAGCAGCGTGACAGGGTCAAGTGGGACTGAAGCTTTCTTT. This translates into CASSVTGSSGTEAFF.